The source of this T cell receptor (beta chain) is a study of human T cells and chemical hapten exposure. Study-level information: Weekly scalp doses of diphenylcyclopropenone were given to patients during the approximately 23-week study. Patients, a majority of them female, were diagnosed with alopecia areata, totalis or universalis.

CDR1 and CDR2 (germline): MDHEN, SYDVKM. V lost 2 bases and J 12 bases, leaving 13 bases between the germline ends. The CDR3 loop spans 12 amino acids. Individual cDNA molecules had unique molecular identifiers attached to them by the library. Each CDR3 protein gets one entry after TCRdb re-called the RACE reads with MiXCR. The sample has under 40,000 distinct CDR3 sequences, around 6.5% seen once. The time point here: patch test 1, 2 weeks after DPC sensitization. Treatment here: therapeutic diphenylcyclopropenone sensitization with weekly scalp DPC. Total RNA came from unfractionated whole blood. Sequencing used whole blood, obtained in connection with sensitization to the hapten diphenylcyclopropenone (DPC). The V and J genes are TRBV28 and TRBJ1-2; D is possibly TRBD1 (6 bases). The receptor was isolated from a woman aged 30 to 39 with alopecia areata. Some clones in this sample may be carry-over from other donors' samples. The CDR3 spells CASSLGPGANTF. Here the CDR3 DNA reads TGTGCCAGCAGTTTAGGGCCAGGGGCAAACACCTTC.